The present T cell receptor (beta chain) was sequenced within a study of beta chain features in type 1 diabetes. Study context: Patients looked much like healthy donors when it came to age, gender and cell yields.

Isolated RNA was reverse transcribed in full, so expressed TCRB transcripts were sequenced. TCRdb keeps only in-frame clones here, not all; method: immunoSEQ multiplex PCR. The data show under 950,000 clones, 15% to 20% seen once. The origin of this receptor is a woman between 18 and 29 years old in good health. The specimen sequenced was naive CD4+ T cells from blood.

CDR3 sequence (DNA): TGTGCCAGCTCCGAGTCGCCTAACTATGGCTACACCTTC. As protein: CASSESPNYGYTF. The chain is built from TRBV9 and TRBJ1-2; D is undetermined. Germline loops: CDR1 SGDLS, CDR2 YYNGEE. This CDR3 is built from 13 residues. The V gene lost 7 bases and the J gene lost 0 bases, with 10 bases spanning the gap. Full variable domain (outside the CDR3, taken from reference TRBV9 and TRBJ1-2): DSGVTQTPKHLITATGQRVTLRCSPRSGDLSVYWYQQSLDQGLQFLIQYYNGEERAKGNILERFSAQQFPDLHSELNLSSLELGDSALYFCASSESPNYGYTFGSGTRLTVV.